This record concerns one T cell receptor beta chain sequence. This receptor's antigen is unknown. Base qualities are not recorded, but no much larger clone differs from it by a single base. Including the terminal cysteine and phenylalanine, the CDR3 comprises 14 residues. The sequence is cut down to CDR3 DNA, 42 bases in frame from base 1. V lost 3 bases and J lost 12 bases, and the count of bases not matched to a germline gene is 9. The germline V gene encodes CDR1 MDHEN and CDR2 SYDVKM. This sample was included in a study of CD8 T cells in Susac syndrome (dated by TCRdb to about 2019). Regarding the complete study: Whether CD8+ T cell activation and differentiation in Susac syndrome was antigen driven was tested using repertoire sequencing.

Findings and caveats that apply to the study as a whole: The number of individuals in the TCR sequencing and HLA analysis was acknowledged as relatively small.

High-throughput TCR beta sequencing profiled peripheral blood CD8+ and CD4+ T cells from healthy donors, Susac syndrome patients and multiple sclerosis patients. The multiple sclerosis controls were treatment-naive patients who had stable or active relapsing-remitting disease and met the revised McDonald criteria. Bulk CD8+ and CD4+ T cells were purified magnetically by negative isolation, whereas CD8+ TEMRA cells were enriched by FACS. Blood was collected in EDTA tubes and processed within 24 hours, with PBMCs isolated through density gradient centrifugation. PBMCs intended for TCR sequencing were cryopreserved in liquid nitrogen and thawed later in a water bath at 37 degrees C. Purity of sorted or isolated CD4+, CD8+ and CD8+ TEMRA cells was at least 90%. RNA was extracted using the RNeasy kit, and roughly 0.45 to 1 microgram was reverse transcribed with random hexamers. TCR beta CDR3 regions were amplified with the immunoSEQ multiplex PCR assay covering 54 Vbeta and 13 Jbeta segments. PCR amplification bias was corrected using a synthetic template baseline for primer optimization and computational correction. Concerning the study's data processing: Only productive sequences were kept, with reads annotated to V, D and J genes according to IMGT and analyzed in immunoSEQ Analyzer. To calculate clonality, Shannon entropy was normalized by log2 of the number of productive unique sequences and then subtracted from one. Public and private clones were assessed among the 100 most prevalent clones of each patient and control. Clones were defined as Susac-specific when absent from the healthy and MS cohorts, from 1052 published viral clones and from other ImmuneACCESS disease sequences. The raw public reads went through TCRdb reprocessing: fastp at Q25, MiXCR clone calling, in-frame beta chains kept. CDR3 protein duplicates are merged, each entry listing the most common genes and DNA. The V and J calls, along with clone size, are taken from TCRdb and not from the paper's own processing. The sample includes some 260,000 distinct CDR3 sequences, with 93% observed a single time. The ten biggest clones cover around 0.072% of the sample.

The source material was CD4+ T cells from PBMCs. The chain joins TRBV28 to TRBJ2-1, with 9 central nucleotides matching TRBD1. The clonotype comes from a human donor with multiple sclerosis. Read as DNA, the sequence is TGTGCCAGCAGTTTCCTACAGGGGGCGAGGCCGCAGTTCTTC. The translation is CASSFLQGARPQFF.